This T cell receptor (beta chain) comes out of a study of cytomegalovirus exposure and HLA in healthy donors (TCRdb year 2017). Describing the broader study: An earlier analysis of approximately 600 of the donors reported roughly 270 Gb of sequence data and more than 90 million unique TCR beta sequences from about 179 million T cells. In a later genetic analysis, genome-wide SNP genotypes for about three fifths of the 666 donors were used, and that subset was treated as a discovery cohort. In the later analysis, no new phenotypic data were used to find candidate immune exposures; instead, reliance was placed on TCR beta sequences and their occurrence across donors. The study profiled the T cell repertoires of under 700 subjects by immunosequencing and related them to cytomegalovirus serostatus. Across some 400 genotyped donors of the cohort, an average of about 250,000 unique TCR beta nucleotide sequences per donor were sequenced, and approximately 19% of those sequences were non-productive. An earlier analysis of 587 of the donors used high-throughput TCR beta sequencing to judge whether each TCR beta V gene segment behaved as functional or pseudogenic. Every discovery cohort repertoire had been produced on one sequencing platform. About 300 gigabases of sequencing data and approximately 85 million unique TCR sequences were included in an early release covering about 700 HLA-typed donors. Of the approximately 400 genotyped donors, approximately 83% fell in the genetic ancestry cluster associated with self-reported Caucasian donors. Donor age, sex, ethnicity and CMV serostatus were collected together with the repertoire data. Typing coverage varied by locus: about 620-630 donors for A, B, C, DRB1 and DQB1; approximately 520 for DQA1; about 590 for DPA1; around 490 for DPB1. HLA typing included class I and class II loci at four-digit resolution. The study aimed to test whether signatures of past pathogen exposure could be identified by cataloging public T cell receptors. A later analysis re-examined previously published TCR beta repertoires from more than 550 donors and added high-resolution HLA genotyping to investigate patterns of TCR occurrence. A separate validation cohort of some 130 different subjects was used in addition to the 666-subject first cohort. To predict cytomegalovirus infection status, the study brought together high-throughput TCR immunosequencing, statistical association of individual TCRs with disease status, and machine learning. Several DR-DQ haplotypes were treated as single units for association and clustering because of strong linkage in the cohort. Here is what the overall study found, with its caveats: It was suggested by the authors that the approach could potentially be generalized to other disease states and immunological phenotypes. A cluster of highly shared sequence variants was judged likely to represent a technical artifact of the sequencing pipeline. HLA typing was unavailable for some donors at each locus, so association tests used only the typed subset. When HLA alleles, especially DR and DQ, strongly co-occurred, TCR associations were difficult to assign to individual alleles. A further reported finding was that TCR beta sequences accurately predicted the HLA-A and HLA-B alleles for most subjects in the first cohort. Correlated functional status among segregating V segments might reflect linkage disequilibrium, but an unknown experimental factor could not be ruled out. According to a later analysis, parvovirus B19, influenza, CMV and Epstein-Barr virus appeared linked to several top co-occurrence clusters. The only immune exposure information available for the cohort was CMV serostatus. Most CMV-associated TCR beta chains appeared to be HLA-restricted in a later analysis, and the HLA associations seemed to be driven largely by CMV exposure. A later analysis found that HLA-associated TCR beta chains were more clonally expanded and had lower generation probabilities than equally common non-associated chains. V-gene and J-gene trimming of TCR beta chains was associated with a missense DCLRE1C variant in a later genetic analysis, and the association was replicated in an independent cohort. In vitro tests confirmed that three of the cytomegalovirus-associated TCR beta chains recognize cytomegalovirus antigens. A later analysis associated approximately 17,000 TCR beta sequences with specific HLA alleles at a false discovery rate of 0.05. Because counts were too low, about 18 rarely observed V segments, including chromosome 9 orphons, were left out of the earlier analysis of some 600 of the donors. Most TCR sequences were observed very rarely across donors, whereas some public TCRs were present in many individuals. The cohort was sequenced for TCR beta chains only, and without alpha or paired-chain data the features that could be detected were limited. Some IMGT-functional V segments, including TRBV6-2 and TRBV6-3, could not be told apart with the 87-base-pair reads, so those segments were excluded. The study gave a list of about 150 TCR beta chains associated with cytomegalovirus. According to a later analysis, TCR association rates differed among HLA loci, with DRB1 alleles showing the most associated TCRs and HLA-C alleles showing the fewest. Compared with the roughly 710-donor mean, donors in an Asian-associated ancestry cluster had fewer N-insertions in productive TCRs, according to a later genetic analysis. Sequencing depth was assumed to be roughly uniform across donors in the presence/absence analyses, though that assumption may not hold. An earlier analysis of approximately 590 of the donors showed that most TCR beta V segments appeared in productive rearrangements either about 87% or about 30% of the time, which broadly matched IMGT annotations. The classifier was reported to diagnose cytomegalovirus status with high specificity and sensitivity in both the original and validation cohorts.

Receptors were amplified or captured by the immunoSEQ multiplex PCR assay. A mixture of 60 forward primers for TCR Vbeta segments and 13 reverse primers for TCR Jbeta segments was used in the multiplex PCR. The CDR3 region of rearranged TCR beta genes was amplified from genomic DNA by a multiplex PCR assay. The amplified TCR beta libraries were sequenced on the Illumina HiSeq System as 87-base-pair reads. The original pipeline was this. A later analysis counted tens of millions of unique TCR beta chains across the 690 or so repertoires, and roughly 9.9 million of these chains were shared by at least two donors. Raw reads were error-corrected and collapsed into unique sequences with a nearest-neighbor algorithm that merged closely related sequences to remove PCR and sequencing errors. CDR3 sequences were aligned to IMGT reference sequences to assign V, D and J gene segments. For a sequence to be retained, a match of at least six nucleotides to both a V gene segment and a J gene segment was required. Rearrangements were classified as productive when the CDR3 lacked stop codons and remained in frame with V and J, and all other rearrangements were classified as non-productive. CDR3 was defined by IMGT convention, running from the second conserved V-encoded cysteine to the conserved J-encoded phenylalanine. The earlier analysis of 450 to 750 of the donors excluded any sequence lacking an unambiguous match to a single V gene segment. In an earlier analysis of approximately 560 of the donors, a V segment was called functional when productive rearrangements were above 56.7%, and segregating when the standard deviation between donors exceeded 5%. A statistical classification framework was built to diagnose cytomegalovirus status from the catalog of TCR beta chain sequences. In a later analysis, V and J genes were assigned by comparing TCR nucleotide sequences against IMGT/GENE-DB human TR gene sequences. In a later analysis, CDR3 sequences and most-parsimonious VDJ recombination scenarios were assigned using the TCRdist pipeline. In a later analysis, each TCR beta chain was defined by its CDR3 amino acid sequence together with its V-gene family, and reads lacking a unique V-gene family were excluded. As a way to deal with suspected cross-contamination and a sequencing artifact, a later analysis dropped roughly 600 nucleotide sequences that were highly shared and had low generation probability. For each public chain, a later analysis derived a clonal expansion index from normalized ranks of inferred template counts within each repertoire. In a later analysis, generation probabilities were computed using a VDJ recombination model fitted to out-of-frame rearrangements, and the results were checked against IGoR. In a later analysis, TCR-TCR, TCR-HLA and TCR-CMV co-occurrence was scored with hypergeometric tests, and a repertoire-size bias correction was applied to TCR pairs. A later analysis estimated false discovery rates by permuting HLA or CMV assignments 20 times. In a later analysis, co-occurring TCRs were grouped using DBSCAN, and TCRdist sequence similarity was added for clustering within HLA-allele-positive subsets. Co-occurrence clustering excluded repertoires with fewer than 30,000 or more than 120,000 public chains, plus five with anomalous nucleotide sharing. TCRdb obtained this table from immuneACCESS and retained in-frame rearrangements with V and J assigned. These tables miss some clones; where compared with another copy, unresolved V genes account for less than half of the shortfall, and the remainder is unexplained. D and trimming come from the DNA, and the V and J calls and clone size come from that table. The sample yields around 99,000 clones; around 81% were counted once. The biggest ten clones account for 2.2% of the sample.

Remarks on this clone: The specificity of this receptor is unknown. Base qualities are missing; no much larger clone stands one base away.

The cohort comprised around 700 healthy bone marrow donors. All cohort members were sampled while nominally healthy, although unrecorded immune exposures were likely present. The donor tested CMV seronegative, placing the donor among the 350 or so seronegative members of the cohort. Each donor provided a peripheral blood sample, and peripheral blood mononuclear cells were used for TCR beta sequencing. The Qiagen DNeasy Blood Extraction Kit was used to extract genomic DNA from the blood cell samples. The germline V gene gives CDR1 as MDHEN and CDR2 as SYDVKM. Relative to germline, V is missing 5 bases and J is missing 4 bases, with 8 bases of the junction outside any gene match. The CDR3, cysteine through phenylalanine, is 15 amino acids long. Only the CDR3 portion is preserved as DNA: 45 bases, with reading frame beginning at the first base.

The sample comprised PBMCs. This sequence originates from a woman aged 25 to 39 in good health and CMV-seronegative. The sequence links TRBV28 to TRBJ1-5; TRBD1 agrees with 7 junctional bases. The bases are TGTGCCAGCAGTGTACAGGGGCCGCCAAATCAGCCCCAGCATTTT. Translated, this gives CASSVQGPPNQPQHF.